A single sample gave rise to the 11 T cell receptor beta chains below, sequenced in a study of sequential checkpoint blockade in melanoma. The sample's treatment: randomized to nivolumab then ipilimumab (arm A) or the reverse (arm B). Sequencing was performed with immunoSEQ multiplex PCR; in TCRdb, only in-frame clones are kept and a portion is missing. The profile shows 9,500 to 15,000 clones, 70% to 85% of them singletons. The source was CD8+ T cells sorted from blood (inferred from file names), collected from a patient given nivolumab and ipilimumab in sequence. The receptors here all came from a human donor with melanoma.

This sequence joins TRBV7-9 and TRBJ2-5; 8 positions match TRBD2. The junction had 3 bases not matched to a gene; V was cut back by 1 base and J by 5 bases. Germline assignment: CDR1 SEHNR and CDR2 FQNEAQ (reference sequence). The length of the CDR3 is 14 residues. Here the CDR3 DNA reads TGTGCCAGCAGCTTAGTCGGGGGGGCTGAGACCCAGTACTTC. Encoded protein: CASSLVGGAETQYF.

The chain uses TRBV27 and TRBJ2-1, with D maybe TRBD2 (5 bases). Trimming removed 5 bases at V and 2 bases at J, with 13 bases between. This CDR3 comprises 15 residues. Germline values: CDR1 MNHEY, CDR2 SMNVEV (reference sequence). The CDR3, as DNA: TGTGCCAGCAGTCTAGCCTCGACCACCTACAATGAGCAGTTCTTC. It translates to CASSLASTTYNEQFF.

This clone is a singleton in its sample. As DNA, the CDR3 is TGTGCCAGTAGTGCACAGGGTAACACTGAAGCTTTCTTT. Its protein is CASSAQGNTEAFF. This chain joins TRBV19 and TRBJ1-1; D possibly corresponds to TRBD1 (6 bases). In germline, CDR1 is LNHDA, CDR2 SQIVND (reference sequence). Trimming took 5 bases from V and 2 from J, leaving 9 bases between them. This CDR3 region has 13 residues.

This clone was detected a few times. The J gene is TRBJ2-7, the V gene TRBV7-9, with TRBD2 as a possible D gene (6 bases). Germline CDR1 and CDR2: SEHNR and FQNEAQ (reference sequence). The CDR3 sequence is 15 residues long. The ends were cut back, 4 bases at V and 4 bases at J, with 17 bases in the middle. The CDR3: CASSSRDSLGYEQYF. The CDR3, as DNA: TGTGCCAGCAGCTCACGGGACTCCTTAGGTTACGAGCAGTACTTC. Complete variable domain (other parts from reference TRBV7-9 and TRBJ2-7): DTGVSQNPRHKITKRGQNVTFRCDPISEHNRLYWYRQTLGQGPEFLTYFQNEAQLEKSRLLSDRFSAERPKGSFSTLEIQRTEQGDSAMYLCASSSRDSLGYEQYFGPGTRLTVT.

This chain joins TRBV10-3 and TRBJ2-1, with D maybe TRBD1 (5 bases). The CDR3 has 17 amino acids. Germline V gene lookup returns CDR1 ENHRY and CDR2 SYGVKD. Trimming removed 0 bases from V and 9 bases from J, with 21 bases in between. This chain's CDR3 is CAISESIQGFGTFEQFF. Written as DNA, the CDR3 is TGTGCCATCAGTGAGTCGATCCAGGGTTTCGGTACTTTTGAGCAGTTCTTC.

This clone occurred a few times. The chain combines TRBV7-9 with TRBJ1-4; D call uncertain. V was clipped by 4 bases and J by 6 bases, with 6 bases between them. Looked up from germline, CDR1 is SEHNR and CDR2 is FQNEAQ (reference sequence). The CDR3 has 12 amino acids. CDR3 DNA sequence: TGTGCCAGCAGCTCCAACTATGAAAAACTGTTTTTT. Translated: CASSSNYEKLFF.

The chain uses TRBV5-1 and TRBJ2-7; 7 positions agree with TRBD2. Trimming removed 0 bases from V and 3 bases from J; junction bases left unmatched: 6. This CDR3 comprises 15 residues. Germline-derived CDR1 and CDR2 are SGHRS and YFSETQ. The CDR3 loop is CASSLALERGYEQYF. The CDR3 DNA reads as TGCGCCAGCAGCTTGGCCCTCGAGCGGGGCTACGAGCAGTACTTC.

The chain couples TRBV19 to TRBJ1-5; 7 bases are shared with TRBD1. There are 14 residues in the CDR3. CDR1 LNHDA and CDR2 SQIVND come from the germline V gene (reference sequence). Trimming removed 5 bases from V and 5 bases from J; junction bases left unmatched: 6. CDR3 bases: TGTGCCAGTAGTCATCAGGGGGTAGATCAGCCCCAGCATTTT. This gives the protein CASSHQGVDQPQHF.

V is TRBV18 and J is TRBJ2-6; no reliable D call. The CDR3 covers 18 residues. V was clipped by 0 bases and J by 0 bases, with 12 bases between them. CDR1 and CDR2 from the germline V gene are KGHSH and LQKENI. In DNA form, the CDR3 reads TGTGCCAGCTCACCACCGAATCTAGGCAGCTCTGGGGCCAACGTCCTGACTTTC. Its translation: CASSPPNLGSSGANVLTF.

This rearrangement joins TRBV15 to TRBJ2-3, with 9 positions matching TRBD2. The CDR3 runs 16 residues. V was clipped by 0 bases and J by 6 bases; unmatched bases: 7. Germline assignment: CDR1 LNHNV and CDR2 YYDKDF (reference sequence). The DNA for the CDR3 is TGTGCCACCAGCAGAGATCTCAGCGGGGGGTCGGATACGCAGTATTTT. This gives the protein CATSRDLSGGSDTQYF. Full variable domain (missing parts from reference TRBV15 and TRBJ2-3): DAMVIQNPRYQVTQFGKPVTLSCSQTLNHNVMYWYQQKSSQAPKLLFHYYDKDFNNEADTPDNFQSRRPNTSFCFLDIRSPGLGDTAMYLCATSRDLSGGSDTQYFGPGTRLTVL.

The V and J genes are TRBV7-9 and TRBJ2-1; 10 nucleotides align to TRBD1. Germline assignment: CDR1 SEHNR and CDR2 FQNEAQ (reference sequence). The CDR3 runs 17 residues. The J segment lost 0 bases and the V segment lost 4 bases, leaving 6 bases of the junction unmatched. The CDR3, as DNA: TGTGCCAGCAGCTCGCAGGGACAGGGGAGCTCCTACAATGAGCAGTTCTTC. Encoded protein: CASSSQGQGSSYNEQFF.